This is a list of T cell receptor beta chains from one sample in a study of cytomegalovirus exposure and HLA in healthy donors. Clones were read by immunoSEQ multiplex PCR, and TCRdb kept only the in-frame ones, dropping some. This sample has under 200,000 clones, with roughly 78% found just once. The specimen was PBMCs. These receptors came from a woman between 45 and 60 years old in good health and CMV-seropositive. Each CDR3 is given with its conserved first and last residue. Each record gives: V gene, clone size, D gene, J gene, CDR3 DNA, CDR3 protein. D genes are given only for firm matches. The size of a clone is reported for some rows only, either as once, few or many, or as a class for expanded clones.

V: TRBV18; size: once; D: TRBD2; J: TRBJ2-4; DNA: TGTGCCAGCTCAGTGCGCGGGGGTCTAGCCAAAAACATTCAGTACTTC; CDR3: CASSVRGGLAKNIQYF
V: TRBV6-5; size: .; D: TRBD1; J: TRBJ1-6; DNA: TGTGCCAGCAGTTACTCGGGACAGTCCCATTCACCCCTCCACTTT; CDR3: CASSYSGQSHSPLHF
V: TRBV7-2; size: .; D: TRBD2; J: TRBJ2-5; DNA: TGTGCCAGCTCAACCCAAACGGGACTAGCAGGAGAGACCCAGTACTTC; CDR3: CASSTQTGLAGETQYF
V: TRBV7-3; size: few; D: TRBD2; J: TRBJ2-7; DNA: TGTGCCAGCAGCTTAGCGGGAGGGAGGAACGAGCAGTACTTC; CDR3: CASSLAGGRNEQYF
V: TRBV4-3; size: .; D: TRBD1; J: TRBJ2-7; DNA: TGCGCCAGCAGCCTCGGGACAGGGGTGGGGTACGAGCAGTACTTC; CDR3: CASSLGTGVGYEQYF
V: TRBV2; size: .; D: TRBD1; J: TRBJ2-1; DNA: TGTGCCAGCAGGGGACAGGGTCGCTACAATGAGCAGTTCTTC; CDR3: CASRGQGRYNEQFF
V: TRBV5-4; size: .; D: .; J: TRBJ2-7; DNA: TGTGCCAGCAGCACCAGGACAGATTACGAGCAGTACTTC; CDR3: CASSTRTDYEQYF
V: TRBV11-2; size: few; D: .; J: TRBJ1-5; DNA: TGTGCCAGCAGCTCCGATCGAGATCAGCCCCAGCATTTT; CDR3: CASSSDRDQPQHF
V: TRBV28; size: few; D: .; J: TRBJ2-5; DNA: TGTGCCAGCAGTCTCGGCAGGGTAAAGACCCAGTACTTC; CDR3: CASSLGRVKTQYF
V: TRBV5-1; size: .; D: .; J: TRBJ1-1; DNA: TGCGCCAGCAGCTTGGCCCAGAACACTGAAGCTTTCTTT; CDR3: CASSLAQNTEAFF
V: TRBV7-8; size: .; D: TRBD1; J: TRBJ2-7; DNA: TGTGCCAGCAGCTTAGCCATCGGGACAGGGAGGGACGAGCAGTACTTC; CDR3: CASSLAIGTGRDEQYF
V: TRBV19; size: .; D: .; J: TRBJ1-4; DNA: TGTGCCAGCACACCACGGGGCGGTCGGGAGGAAAAACTGTTTTTT; CDR3: CASTPRGGREEKLFF
V: TRBV28; size: .; D: TRBD2; J: TRBJ2-1; DNA: TGTGCCAGCAGTTTAATAGGTAGCGGGGGGACCGGCCTCGCTAATGAGCAGTTCTTC; CDR3: CASSLIGSGGTGLANEQFF
V: TRBV27; size: .; D: .; J: TRBJ1-2; DNA: TGTGCCAGCAGTTTCTCGACGGGCTATGGCTACACCTTC; CDR3: CASSFSTGYGYTF
V: TRBV18; size: .; D: .; J: TRBJ2-5; DNA: TGTGCCAGCTCACCACCGGGGCAGTACCAAGAGACCCAGTACTTC; CDR3: CASSPPGQYQETQYF
V: TRBV25-1; size: once; D: .; J: TRBJ2-7; DNA: TGTGCCAGCAGTGGATCCTCGGGATCCGACTACGAGCAGTACTTC; CDR3: CASSGSSGSDYEQYF
V: TRBV11-2; size: .; D: TRBD2; J: TRBJ2-7; DNA: TGTGCCAGCAGCTTAGGGACTAGCGGCTACGAGCAGTACTTC; CDR3: CASSLGTSGYEQYF
V: TRBV9; size: .; D: .; J: TRBJ2-7; DNA: TGTGCCAGCAGCTTGGGAGGGGGAACCTACGAGCAGTACTTC; CDR3: CASSLGGGTYEQYF
V: TRBV4-3; size: .; D: TRBD1; J: TRBJ1-3; DNA: TGCGCCAGCAGCCAAGGCACAGGGGCTGGAAACACCATATATTTT; CDR3: CASSQGTGAGNTIYF
V: TRBV28; size: .; D: .; J: TRBJ1-1; DNA: TGTGCCAGCAGTTTAGACGGTCGGAGTGAAGCTTTCTTT; CDR3: CASSLDGRSEAFF
V: TRBV6-4; size: .; D: .; J: TRBJ1-5; DNA: TGTGCCAGCAGTGAATACGGCGCGGGGCCCCAGCATTTT; CDR3: CASSEYGAGPQHF
V: TRBV7-2; size: .; D: TRBD2; J: TRBJ2-3; DNA: TGTGCCAGCAGCTTAGGGACTAGCGGGTCTGCGGTTGAGTATTTT; CDR3: CASSLGTSGSAVEYF
V: TRBV7-2; size: once; D: .; J: TRBJ1-2; DNA: TGTGCCAGCAGCTTAGGGGGGGGGTTTAACTATGGCTACACCTTC; CDR3: CASSLGGGFNYGYTF
V: TRBV6-6; size: few; D: .; J: TRBJ2-1; DNA: TGTGCCAGCAGTTACTCCCAGGGATCCTACAATGAGCAGTTCTTC; CDR3: CASSYSQGSYNEQFF
V: TRBV9; size: .; D: TRBD1; J: TRBJ1-1; DNA: TGTGCCAGCAGCGTAGAGAGACAGGGTAGGGAAGCTTTCTTT; CDR3: CASSVERQGREAFF
V: TRBV18; size: few; D: .; J: TRBJ2-1; DNA: TGTGCCAGCTCACCGACTAGAAATCATGAGCAGTTCTTC; CDR3: CASSPTRNHEQFF
V: TRBV7-2; size: few; D: .; J: TRBJ1-1; DNA: TGTGCCAGCAGCTCACTCCCCAGGGGGAACACTGAAGCTTTCTTT; CDR3: CASSSLPRGNTEAFF
V: TRBV28; size: .; D: .; J: TRBJ2-3; DNA: TGTGCCAGCAGCCAGGGCGGAACTAGCACAGATACGCAGTATTTT; CDR3: CASSQGGTSTDTQYF
V: TRBV7-2; size: .; D: .; J: TRBJ1-6; DNA: TGTGCCAGCAGCTCCGTCCAGGGACTTAATTCACCCCTCCACTTT; CDR3: CASSSVQGLNSPLHF
V: TRBV7-9; size: .; D: .; J: TRBJ2-2; DNA: TGTTCCAGCAGCTTACCGGCCGGGGAGCTGTTTTTT; CDR3: CSSSLPAGELFF
V: TRBV5-6; size: .; D: TRBD2; J: TRBJ2-5; DNA: TGTGCCAGCAGCTCTCAGGCTAGCGGGAGAGAGACCCAGTACTTC; CDR3: CASSSQASGRETQYF
V: TRBV2; size: .; D: TRBD1; J: TRBJ1-6; DNA: TGTGCCAGCAGTGAAGCGGGACAGGGATCGAATTCACCCCTCCACTTT; CDR3: CASSEAGQGSNSPLHF
V: TRBV4-1; size: many; D: TRBD1; J: TRBJ1-3; DNA: TGCGCCAGCAGCCAACAGGACAGGATGGGAAACACCATATATTTT; CDR3: CASSQQDRMGNTIYF
V: TRBV7-9; size: .; D: .; J: TRBJ1-4; DNA: TGTTCCAGCAGCTTAGCCCGGAGCCAGAATGAAAAACTGTTTTTT; CDR3: CSSSLARSQNEKLFF
V: TRBV7-2; size: .; D: .; J: TRBJ2-1; DNA: TGTGCCAGCAGCGGTAGCCTTCTGAGCGCTCGGCTATACAATGAGCAGTTCTTC; CDR3: CASSGSLLSARLYNEQFF
V: TRBV18; size: once; D: .; J: TRBJ2-6; DNA: TGTGCCAGCTCACCCCGAGATTACTCTTGGGCCAACGTCCTGACTTTC; CDR3: CASSPRDYSWANVLTF
V: TRBV11-1; size: .; D: TRBD1; J: TRBJ2-1; DNA: TGTGCCAGCAGCTTACGACAGGGAAGCCTCAATGAGCAGTTCTTC; CDR3: CASSLRQGSLNEQFF
V: TRBV2; size: .; D: .; J: TRBJ2-7; DNA: TGTGCCAGCAGTGAAGCGCAGGGCTCCTACGAGCAGTACTTC; CDR3: CASSEAQGSYEQYF
V: TRBV7-8; size: .; D: .; J: TRBJ2-2; DNA: TGTGCCAGCAGCCTTACAGTGAACACCGGGGAGCTGTTTTTT; CDR3: CASSLTVNTGELFF
V: TRBV28; size: .; D: .; J: TRBJ2-7; DNA: TGTGCCAGCACCTTGAGTCCCGGGTCGGGCGAGCAGTACTTC; CDR3: CASTLSPGSGEQYF
V: TRBV5-1; size: .; D: TRBD1; J: TRBJ1-2; DNA: TGCGCCAGCAGCTTGTTGGACGACAGGGTGGGTGGCTACACCTTC; CDR3: CASSLLDDRVGGYTF
V: TRBV7-9; size: .; D: .; J: TRBJ1-1; DNA: TGTGCCAGCAGCTTTGGGGGCACGGGTGAAGCTTTCTTT; CDR3: CASSFGGTGEAFF
V: TRBV27; size: .; D: TRBD2; J: TRBJ2-2; DNA: TGTGCCAGCAGTTTGCCCCAACTAGCGGGAGATACCGGGGAGCTGTTTTTT; CDR3: CASSLPQLAGDTGELFF
V: TRBV28; size: .; D: .; J: TRBJ2-1; DNA: TGTGCCAGCAGTTTTACTTTGAGTACCCCGCAGTTCTTC; CDR3: CASSFTLSTPQFF
V: TRBV5-8; size: .; D: .; J: TRBJ1-4; DNA: TGTGCCAGCAGCTACTTTTCCGGGACACTTGCAACTAATGAAAAACTGTTTTTT; CDR3: CASSYFSGTLATNEKLFF
V: TRBV9; size: few; D: .; J: TRBJ2-1; DNA: TGTGCCAGCAGCGAGGGGGAAGGGGGTTACAATGAGCAGTTCTTC; CDR3: CASSEGEGGYNEQFF
V: TRBV5-1; size: .; D: TRBD1; J: TRBJ1-1; DNA: TGCGCCAGCAGCTTGGGAGGGGGCTTCGACACTGAAGCTTTCTTT; CDR3: CASSLGGGFDTEAFF
V: TRBV7-2; size: .; D: .; J: TRBJ1-2; DNA: TGTGCCAGCAGCCGCTCGGGGTATTATGGCTACACCTTC; CDR3: CASSRSGYYGYTF
V: TRBV9; size: few; D: TRBD1; J: TRBJ1-3; DNA: TGTGCCAGCAGCAGGGACAGGGGGACTGGAAACACCATATATTTT; CDR3: CASSRDRGTGNTIYF
V: TRBV18; size: few; D: TRBD1; J: TRBJ1-5; DNA: TGTGCCAGCTCCAGGAGGACAGGGGGCGATCAGCCCCAGCATTTT; CDR3: CASSRRTGGDQPQHF
V: TRBV29-1; size: .; D: .; J: TRBJ2-5; DNA: TGCAGCGTTGGCCACAGGGTCCAAGAGACCCAGTACTTC; CDR3: CSVGHRVQETQYF
V: TRBV6-1; size: .; D: .; J: TRBJ1-5; DNA: TGTGCCAGCAGACTACAGGGTCGGAATCAGCCCCAGCATTTT; CDR3: CASRLQGRNQPQHF